This TCR beta chain was sequenced in a study of blood T cells in healthy people across ages. Study-wide background: Capture via template switching afforded approximately one barcoded beta molecule per two T cells.

Notes on the study in general: CMV status of donors was unknown, possibly confounding expanded clonotype changes.

Donors each provided 8 to 10 milliliters of peripheral blood. The CDR3 runs 14 residues. Trimming removed 4 bases at V and 7 bases at J, with 17 bases between. The germline CDR1 and CDR2 sequences are SQVTM and ANQGSEA. This clonotype was recorded a few times. Its specificity is unknown. Primed by a sample-barcoded 5' primer and a J-beta primer mix, a second PCR proceeded for about 6 to 12 cycles. Template switching added a 12-random-nucleotide identifier to every cDNA molecule. TCRdb used MiXCR to reprocess the 5' RACE reads, holding one entry per CDR3 protein. The sample consists of 450,000 to 700,000 distinct CDR3 sequences, 25% to 30% of them appearing once.

The sequence derives from a woman in her 70s in good health. Material: blood. J is TRBJ2-1 and V is TRBV29-1; TRBD2 might be the D (5 bases). In DNA, the CDR3 is TGCAGCGTTGCCTGGGAGACCGTAAGGAATGAGCAGTTCTTC. This sequence encodes CSVAWETVRNEQFF.